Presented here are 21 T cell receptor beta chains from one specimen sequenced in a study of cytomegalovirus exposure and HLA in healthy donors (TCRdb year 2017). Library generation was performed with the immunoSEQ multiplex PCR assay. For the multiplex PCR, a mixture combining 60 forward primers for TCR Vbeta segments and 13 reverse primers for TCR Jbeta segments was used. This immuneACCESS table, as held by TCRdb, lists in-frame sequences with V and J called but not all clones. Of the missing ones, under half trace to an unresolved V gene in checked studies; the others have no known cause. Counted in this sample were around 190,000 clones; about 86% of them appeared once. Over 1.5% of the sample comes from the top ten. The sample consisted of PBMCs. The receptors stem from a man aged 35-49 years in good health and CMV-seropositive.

The CDR3 region has the DNA TGTGCCAGCAGCTCGGGACTAGCGGGAACCTACGAGCAGTACTTC. Its translation is CASSSGLAGTYEQYF. The chain uses TRBV5-6 and TRBJ2-7; 13 bases match TRBD2. Germline CDR1 is SGHDT and CDR2 is YYEEEE. The length of the CDR3 is 15 residues. The ends lost 3 bases at V and 2 bases at J; junction bases unmatched: 2.

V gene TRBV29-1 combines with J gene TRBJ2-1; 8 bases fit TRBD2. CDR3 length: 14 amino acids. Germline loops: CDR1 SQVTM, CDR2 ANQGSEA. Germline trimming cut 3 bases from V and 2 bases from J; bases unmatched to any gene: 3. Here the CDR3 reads CSVDNSGTYNEQFF. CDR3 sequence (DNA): TGCAGCGTTGATAATAGCGGGACCTACAATGAGCAGTTCTTC.

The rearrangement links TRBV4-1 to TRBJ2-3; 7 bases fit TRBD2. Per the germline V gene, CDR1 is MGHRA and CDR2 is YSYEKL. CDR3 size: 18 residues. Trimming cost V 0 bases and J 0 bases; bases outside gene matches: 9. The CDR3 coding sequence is TGCGCCAGCAGCCAAGATGGGTTCGGCGGGAGTAGCACAGATACGCAGTATTTT. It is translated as CASSQDGFGGSSTDTQYF.

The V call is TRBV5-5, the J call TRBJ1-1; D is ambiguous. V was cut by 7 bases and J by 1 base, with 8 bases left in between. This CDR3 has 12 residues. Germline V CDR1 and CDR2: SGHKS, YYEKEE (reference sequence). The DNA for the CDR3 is TGTGCCAGCTCAGACAAGAACACTGAAGCTTTCTTT. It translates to CASSDKNTEAFF.

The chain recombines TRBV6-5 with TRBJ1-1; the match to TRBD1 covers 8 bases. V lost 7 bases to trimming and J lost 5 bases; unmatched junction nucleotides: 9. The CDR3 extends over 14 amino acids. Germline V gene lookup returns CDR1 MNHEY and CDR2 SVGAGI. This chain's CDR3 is CASIRTGKGTEAFF. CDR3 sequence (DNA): TGTGCCAGCATTAGGACAGGGAAGGGAACTGAAGCTTTCTTT.

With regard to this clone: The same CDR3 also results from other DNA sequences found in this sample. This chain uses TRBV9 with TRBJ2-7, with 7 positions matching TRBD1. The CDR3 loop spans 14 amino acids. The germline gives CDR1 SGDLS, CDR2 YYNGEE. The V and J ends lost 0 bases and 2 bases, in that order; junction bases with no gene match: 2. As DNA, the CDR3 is TGTGCCAGCAGCGTAGGACAGGGCACCTACGAGCAGTACTTC. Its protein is CASSVGQGTYEQYF. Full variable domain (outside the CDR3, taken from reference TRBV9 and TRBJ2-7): DSGVTQTPKHLITATGQRVTLRCSPRSGDLSVYWYQQSLDQGLQFLIQYYNGEERAKGNILERFSAQQFPDLHSELNLSSLELGDSALYFCASSVGQGTYEQYFGPGTRLTVT.

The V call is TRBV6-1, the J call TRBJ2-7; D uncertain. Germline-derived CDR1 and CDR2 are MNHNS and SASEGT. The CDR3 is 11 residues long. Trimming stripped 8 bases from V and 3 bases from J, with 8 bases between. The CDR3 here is CASYPGYEQYF. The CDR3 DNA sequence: TGTGCCAGCTACCCGGGCTACGAGCAGTACTTC.

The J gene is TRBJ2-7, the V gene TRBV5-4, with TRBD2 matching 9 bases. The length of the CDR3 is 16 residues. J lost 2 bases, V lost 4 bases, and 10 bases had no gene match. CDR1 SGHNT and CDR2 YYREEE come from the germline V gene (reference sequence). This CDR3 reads CASSPPGSGRTYEQYF. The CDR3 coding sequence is TGTGCCAGCAGCCCCCCGGGTAGCGGGAGAACCTACGAGCAGTACTTC.

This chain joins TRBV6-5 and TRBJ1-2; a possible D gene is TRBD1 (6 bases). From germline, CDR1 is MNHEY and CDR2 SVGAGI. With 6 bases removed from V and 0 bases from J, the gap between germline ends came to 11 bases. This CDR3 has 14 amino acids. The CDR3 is CASRRTATNYGYTF. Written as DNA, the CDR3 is TGTGCCAGCAGGAGGACAGCAACTAACTATGGCTACACCTTC.

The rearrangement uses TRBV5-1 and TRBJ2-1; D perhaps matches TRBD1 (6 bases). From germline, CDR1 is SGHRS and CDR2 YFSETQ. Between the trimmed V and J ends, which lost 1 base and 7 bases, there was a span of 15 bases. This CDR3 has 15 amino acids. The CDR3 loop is CASSLTPGQPNEQFF. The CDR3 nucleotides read TGCGCCAGCAGCTTGACCCCGGGACAACCAAATGAGCAGTTCTTC. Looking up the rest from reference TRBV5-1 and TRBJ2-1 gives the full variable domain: KAGVTQTPRYLIKTRGQQVTLSCSPISGHRSVSWYQQTPGQGLQFLFEYFSETQRNKGNFPGRFSGRQFSNSRSEMNVSTLELGDSALYLCASSLTPGQPNEQFFGPGTRLTVL.

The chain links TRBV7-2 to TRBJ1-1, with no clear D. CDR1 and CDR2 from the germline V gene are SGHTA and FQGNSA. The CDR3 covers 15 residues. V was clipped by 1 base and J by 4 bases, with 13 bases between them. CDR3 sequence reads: CASSLDWSRGTEAFF. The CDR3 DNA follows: TGTGCCAGCAGCTTAGACTGGAGCCGGGGCACTGAAGCTTTCTTT.

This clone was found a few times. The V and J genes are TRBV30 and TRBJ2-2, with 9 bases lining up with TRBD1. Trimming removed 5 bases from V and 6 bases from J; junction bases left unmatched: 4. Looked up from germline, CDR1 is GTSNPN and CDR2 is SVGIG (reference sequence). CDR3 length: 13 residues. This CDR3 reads CAWDRGSSGELFF. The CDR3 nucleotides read TGTGCCTGGGACAGGGGGAGTTCCGGGGAGCTGTTTTTT.

The CDR3 sequence: CSVDLGTGANVLTF. The CDR3 DNA follows: TGCAGCGTTGACCTAGGAACTGGGGCCAACGTCCTGACTTTC. The chain recombines TRBV29-1 with TRBJ2-6, with D uncertain. Trimming stripped 3 bases from V and 2 bases from J, with 8 bases between. CDR1 and CDR2 from the germline V gene are SQVTM and ANQGSEA. The CDR3 loop spans 14 amino acids.

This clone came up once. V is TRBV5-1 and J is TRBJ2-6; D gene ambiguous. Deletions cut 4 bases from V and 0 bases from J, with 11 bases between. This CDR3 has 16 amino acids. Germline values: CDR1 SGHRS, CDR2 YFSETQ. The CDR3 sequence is CASSPPESSGANVLTF. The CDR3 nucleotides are TGCGCCAGCAGCCCCCCCGAGAGCTCTGGGGCCAACGTCCTGACTTTC.

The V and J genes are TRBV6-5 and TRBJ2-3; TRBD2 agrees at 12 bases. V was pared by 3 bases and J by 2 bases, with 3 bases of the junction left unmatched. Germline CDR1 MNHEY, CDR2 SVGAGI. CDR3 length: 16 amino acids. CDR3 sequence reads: CASSYGLAGITDTQYF. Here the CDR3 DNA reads TGTGCCAGCAGTTATGGACTAGCGGGGATCACAGATACGCAGTATTTT.

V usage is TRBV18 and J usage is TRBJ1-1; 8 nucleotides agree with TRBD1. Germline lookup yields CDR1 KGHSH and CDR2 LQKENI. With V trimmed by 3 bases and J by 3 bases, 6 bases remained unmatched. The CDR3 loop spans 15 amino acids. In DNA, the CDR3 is TGTGCCAGCTCACCCGACAGGGGATATGACACTGAAGCTTTCTTT. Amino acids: CASSPDRGYDTEAFF.

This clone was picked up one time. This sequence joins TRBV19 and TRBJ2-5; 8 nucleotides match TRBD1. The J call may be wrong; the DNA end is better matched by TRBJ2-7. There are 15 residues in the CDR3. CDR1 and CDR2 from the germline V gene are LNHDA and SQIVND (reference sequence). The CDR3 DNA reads TGTGCCAGTAGTATAGCAGGGGGCGTACTCTACGAGCAGTACTTC. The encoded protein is CASSIAGGVLYEQYF.

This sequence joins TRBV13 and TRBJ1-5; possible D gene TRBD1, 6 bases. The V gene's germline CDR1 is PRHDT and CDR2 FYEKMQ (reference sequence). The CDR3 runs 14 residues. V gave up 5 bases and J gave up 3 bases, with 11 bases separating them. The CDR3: CASSPQGPNQPQHF. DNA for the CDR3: TGTGCCAGCAGCCCCCAGGGGCCCAATCAGCCCCAGCATTTT.

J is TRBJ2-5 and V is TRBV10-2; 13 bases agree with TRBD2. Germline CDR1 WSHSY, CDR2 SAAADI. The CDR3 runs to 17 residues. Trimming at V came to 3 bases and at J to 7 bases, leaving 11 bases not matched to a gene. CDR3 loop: CASSDPGTSGTVGTQYF. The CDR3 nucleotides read TGCGCCAGCAGTGATCCCGGGACTAGCGGGACCGTTGGGACCCAGTACTTC.

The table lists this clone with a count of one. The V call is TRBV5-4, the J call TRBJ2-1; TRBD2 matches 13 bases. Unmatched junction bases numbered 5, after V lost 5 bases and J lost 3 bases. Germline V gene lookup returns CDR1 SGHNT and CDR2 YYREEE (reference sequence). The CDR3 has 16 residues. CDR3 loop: CASRRGLAGNYNEQFF. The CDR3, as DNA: TGTGCCAGCAGGAGGGGACTAGCGGGAAACTACAATGAGCAGTTCTTC.

DNA for the CDR3: TGTGCCAGCAGCTTAGCGTTGGGGGCAGGCAATCAGCCCCAGCATTTT. Its translation: CASSLALGAGNQPQHF. This chain links TRBV7-2 with TRBJ1-5; a possible D gene is TRBD1 (6 bases). The V and J ends lost 0 bases and 2 bases respectively, with 11 bases between them. Germline V gene sequence: CDR1 SGHTA, CDR2 FQGNSA. The CDR3 is made up of 16 amino acids.